The table lists the clone carrying this T cell receptor beta chain with a few counts. Antigen: not known. Making use of molecular barcodes, quantitative 5'-RACE generated TCR beta libraries. TCRdb itself ran the 5' RACE reads through MiXCR, one entry per CDR3 protein. Of around 490,000 distinct CDR3 sequences listed, 5.3% are singletons. This CDR3 is built from 16 residues. Trimming took 6 bases from V and 0 from J; bases not matched to a gene: 7. Germline V gene data show CDR1 as MNHEY and CDR2 as SVGEGT. This entry belongs to a study of CD8 T cells in ankylosing spondylitis. Broader study findings: Disease-associated clonotypes exhibited CD8+ identity and were relatively infrequent in peripheral blood. A number of the motif variants had already been described in reactive arthritis synovial fluid and blood. Characteristic of ankylosing spondylitis blood, it appeared, was a TCR beta motif comprising roughly eight highly homologous variants. Significant enrichment of disease-linked clones was reportedly seen in matched ankylosing spondylitis synovial fluid.

The origin of this receptor is a male donor with ankylosing spondylitis. The rearrangement joins TRBV6-2 or TRBV6-3 to TRBJ2-1, with 8 bases matching TRBD2. The sequencing input was blood, either unsorted or a sorted T cell fraction (not recorded which). The CDR3 loop reads CASRLTSDNSYNEQFF. Here the CDR3 DNA reads TGTGCCAGCAGATTGACTAGCGACAACTCCTACAATGAGCAGTTCTTC.